The T cell receptor beta chain described here comes from a study of cytomegalovirus exposure and HLA in healthy donors. The study's findings and limits: Some V segments, TRBV6-2 and TRBV6-3 among them, were indistinguishable and were therefore excluded. Productive rates of about 90% or about 30% were seen for most TCR beta V segments in an earlier analysis. Some TCR beta chains (around 160 of them) were listed as cytomegalovirus-associated. Later on, a genetic analysis was performed. It linked a missense variant in DCLRE1C with V- and J-gene trimming of TCR beta.

On this clone: What it binds is not known. Other DNA sequences in the sample encode the same CDR3.

CDR3 length equals 14 residues. Germline CDR1 reads SGHTA; CDR2 reads FQGNSA. Trimming removed 1 base from V and 4 bases from J, with 8 bases in between. Primers for the PCR totalled 60 Vbeta and 13 Jbeta. TCRdb keeps only in-frame clones here, not all; method: immunoSEQ multiplex PCR. The sample lists 98,000 or so clones; around 80% were seen once. The chain is built from TRBV7-2 and TRBJ1-5; D might be TRBD1 (5 bases). The sequencing input was PBMCs. The sequence derives from a woman in her forties in good health and CMV-seronegative. CDR3 sequence reads: CASSLGGGNQPQHF. The CDR3 DNA follows: TGTGCCAGCAGCTTAGGGGGGGGGAATCAGCCCCAGCATTTT.